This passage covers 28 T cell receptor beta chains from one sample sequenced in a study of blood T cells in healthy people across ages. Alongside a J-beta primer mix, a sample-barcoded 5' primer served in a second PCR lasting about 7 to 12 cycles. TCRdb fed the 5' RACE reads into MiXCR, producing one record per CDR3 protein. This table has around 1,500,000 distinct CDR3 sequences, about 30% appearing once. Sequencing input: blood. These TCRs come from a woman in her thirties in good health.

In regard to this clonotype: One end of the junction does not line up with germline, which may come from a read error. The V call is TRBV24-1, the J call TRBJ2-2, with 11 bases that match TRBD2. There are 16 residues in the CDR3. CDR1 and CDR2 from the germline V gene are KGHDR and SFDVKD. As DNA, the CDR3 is TGTGTCACCAGTGAAACTAGCGGGAGCAACACCGGGGAGCTGTTTTTT. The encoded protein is CVTSETSGSNTGELFF.

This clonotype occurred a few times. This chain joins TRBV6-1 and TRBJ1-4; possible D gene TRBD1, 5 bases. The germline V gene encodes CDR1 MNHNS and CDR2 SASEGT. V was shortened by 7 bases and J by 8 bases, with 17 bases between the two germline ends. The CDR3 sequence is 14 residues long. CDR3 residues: CASNSRDRGEKLFF. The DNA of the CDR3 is TGTGCCAGCAATAGCCGGGACCGAGGAGAAAAACTGTTTTTT.

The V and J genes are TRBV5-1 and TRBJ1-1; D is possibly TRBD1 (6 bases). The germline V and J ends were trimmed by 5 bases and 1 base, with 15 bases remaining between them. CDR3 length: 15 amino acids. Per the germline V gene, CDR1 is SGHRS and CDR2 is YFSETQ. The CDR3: CASSQTGMENTEAFF. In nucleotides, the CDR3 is TGCGCCAGCAGTCAAACAGGGATGGAGAACACTGAAGCTTTCTTT. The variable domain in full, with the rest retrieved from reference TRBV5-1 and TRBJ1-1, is KAGVTQTPRYLIKTRGQQVTLSCSPISGHRSVSWYQQTPGQGLQFLFEYFSETQRNKGNFPGRFSGRQFSNSRSEMNVSTLELGDSALYLCASSQTGMENTEAFFGQGTRLTVV.

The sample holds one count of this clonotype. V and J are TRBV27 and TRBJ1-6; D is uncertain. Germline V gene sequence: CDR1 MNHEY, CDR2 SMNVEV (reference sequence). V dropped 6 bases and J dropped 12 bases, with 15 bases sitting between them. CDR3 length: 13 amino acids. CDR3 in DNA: TGTGCCAGCAGGGGCCCCTATAGGGAACCCCTCCACTTT. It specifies CASRGPYREPLHF.

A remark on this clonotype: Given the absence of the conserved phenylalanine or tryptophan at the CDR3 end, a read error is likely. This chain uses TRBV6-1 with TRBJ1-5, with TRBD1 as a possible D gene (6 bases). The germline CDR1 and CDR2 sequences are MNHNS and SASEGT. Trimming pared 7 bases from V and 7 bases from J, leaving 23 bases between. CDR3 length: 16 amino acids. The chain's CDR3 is CASTNRQEGIKQPQHC. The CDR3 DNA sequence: TGTGCCAGCACCAACCGACAGGAGGGGATTAAGCAGCCCCAGCATTGT.

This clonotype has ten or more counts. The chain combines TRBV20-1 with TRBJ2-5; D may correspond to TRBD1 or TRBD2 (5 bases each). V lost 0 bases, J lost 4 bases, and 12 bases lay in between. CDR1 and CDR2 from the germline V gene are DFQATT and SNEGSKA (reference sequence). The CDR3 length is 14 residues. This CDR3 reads CSARDGTPGETQYF. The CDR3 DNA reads TGCAGTGCTAGAGATGGGACCCCTGGAGAGACCCAGTACTTC.

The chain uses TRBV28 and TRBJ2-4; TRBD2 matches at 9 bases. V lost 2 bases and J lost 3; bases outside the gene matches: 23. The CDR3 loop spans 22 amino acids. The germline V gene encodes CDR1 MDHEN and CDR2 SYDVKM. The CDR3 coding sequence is TGTGCCAGCAGTTTACGGGGCGGGATCCGGGCTAGCGGGGCTTTTGACAAAAACATTCAGTACTTC. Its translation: CASSLRGGIRASGAFDKNIQYF.

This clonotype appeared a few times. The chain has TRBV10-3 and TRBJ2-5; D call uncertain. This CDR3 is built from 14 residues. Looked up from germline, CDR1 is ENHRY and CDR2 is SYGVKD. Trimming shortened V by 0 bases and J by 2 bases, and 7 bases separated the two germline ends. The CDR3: CAISESDAQETQYF. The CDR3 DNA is TGTGCCATCAGTGAGTCGGACGCACAAGAGACCCAGTACTTC.

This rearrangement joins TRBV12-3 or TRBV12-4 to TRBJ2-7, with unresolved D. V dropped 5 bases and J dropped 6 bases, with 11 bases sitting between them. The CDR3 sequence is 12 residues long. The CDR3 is CASSLPESEQYF. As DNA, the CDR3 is TGTGCCAGCAGTCTCCCGGAAAGCGAGCAGTACTTC.

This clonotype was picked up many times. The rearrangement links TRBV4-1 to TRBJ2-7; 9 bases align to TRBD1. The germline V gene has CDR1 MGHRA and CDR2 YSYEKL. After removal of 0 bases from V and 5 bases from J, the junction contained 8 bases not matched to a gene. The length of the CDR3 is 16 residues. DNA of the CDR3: TGCGCCAGCAGCCAAGATCCCGGACAGGGGAACCACGAGCAGTACTTC. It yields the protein CASSQDPGQGNHEQYF.

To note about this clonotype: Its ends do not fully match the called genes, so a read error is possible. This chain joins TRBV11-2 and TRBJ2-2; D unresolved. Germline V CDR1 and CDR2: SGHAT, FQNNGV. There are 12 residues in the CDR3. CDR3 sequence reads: CTSNAVAGELFF. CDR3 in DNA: TGTACCAGCAACGCAGTAGCCGGGGAGCTGTTTTTT.

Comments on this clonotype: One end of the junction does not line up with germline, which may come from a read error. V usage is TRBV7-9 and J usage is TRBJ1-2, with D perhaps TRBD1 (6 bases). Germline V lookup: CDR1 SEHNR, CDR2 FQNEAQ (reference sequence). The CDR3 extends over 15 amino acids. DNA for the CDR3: TGTGCCGGCAGCCCAGGGGCCACTAAGGCATATGGCTACACCTTC. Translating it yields CAGSPGATKAYGYTF.

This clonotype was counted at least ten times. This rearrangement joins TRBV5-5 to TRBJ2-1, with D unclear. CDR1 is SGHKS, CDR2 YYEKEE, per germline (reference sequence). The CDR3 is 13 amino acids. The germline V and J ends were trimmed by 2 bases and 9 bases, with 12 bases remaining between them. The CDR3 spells CASSFSRQSEQFF. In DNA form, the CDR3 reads TGTGCCAGCAGCTTTAGTCGGCAAAGTGAGCAGTTCTTC.

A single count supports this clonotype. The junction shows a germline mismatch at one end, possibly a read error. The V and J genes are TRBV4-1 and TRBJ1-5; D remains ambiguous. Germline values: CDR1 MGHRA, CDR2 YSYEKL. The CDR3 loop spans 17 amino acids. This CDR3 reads CASSQEKASRSNQPQHF. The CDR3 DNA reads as TGCGCCAGTAGCCAAGAGAAGGCGAGTAGGAGCAATCAGCCCCAGCATTTT.

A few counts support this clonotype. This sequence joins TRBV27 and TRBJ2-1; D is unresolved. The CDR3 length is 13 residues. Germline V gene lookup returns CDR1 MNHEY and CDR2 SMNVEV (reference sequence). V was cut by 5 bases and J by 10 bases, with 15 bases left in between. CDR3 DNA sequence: TGTGCCAGCAGTCCGGCGGTGTTACCGGAGCAGTTCTTC. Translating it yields CASSPAVLPEQFF.

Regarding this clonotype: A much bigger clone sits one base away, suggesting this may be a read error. The CDR3 reads CATSRDRKQGAYEQYF. The CDR3 DNA is TGTGCCACCAGCAGAGATCGAAAACAGGGAGCCTACGAGCAGTACTTC. This chain links TRBV15 with TRBJ2-7; TRBD1 is a possible D gene (6 bases). This CDR3 region has 16 residues. CDR1 and CDR2 (germline): LNHNV, YYDKDF (reference sequence). The V and J ends lost 0 bases and 2 bases respectively, with 14 bases between them. Full variable domain (outside the CDR3, taken from reference TRBV15 and TRBJ2-7): DAMVIQNPRYQVTQFGKPVTLSCSQTLNHNVMYWYQQKSSQAPKLLFHYYDKDFNNEADTPDNFQSRRPNTSFCFLDIRSPGLGDTAMYLCATSRDRKQGAYEQYFGPGTRLTVT.

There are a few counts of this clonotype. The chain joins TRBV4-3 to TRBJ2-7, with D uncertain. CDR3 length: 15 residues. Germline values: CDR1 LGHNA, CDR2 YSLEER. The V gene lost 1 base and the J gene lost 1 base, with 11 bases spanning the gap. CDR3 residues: CASSQVRTRSYEQYF. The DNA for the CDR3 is TGCGCCAGCAGCCAAGTCCGGACCCGGTCCTACGAGCAGTACTTC.

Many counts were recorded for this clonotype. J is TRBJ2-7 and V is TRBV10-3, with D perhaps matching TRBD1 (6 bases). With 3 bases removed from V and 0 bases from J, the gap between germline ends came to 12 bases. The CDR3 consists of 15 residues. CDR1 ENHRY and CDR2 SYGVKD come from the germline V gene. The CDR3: CAISEKTGASYEQYF. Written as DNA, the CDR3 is TGTGCCATCAGTGAAAAGACAGGAGCCTCCTACGAGCAGTACTTC.

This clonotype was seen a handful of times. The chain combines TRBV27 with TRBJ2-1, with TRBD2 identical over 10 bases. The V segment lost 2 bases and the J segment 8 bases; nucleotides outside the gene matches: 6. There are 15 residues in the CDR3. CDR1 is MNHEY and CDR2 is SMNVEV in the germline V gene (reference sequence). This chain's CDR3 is CASSLELAGNHEQFF. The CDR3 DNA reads TGTGCCAGCAGTTTAGAACTAGCGGGGAACCATGAGCAGTTCTTC.

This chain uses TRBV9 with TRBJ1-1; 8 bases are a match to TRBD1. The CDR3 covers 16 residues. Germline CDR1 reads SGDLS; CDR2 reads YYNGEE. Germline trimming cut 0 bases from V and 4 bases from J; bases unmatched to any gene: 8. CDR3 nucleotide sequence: TGTGCCAGCAGCGTAGGTCCGGACAGGGCCTTCACTGAAGCTTTCTTT. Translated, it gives CASSVGPDRAFTEAFF.

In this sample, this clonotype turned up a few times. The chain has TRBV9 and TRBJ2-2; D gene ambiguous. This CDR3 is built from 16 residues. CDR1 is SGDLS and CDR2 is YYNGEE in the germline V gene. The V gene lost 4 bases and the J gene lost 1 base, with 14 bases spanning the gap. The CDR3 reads CASSFPPGENTGELFF. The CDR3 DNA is TGTGCCAGCAGCTTCCCACCAGGAGAGAACACCGGGGAGCTGTTTTTT.

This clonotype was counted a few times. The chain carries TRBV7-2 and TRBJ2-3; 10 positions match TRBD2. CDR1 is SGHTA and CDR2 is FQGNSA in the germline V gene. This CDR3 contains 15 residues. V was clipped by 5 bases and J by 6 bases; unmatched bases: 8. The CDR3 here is CASSPSSSGRDTQYF. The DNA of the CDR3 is TGTGCCAGCAGCCCTAGCAGTAGCGGGAGGGATACGCAGTATTTT.

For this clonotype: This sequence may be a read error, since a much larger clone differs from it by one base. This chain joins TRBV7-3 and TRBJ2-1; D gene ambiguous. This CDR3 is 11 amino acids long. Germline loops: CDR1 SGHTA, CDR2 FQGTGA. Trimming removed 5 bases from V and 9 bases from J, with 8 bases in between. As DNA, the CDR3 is TGTGCCAGCAGCAAAGATGGTGAGCAGTTCTTC. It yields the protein CASSKDGEQFF.

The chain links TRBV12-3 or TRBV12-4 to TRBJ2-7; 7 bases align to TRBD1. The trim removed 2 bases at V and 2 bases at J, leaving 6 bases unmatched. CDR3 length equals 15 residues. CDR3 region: CASSLSYGTAYEQYF. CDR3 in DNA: TGTGCCAGCAGTTTATCTTATGGGACAGCCTACGAGCAGTACTTC.

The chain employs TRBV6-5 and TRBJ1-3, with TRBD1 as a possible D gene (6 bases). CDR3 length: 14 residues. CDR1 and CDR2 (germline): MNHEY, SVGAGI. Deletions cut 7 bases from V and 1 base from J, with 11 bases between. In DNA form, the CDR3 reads TGTGCCAGCATTGACACAGGGTCTGGAAACACCATATATTTT. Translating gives CASIDTGSGNTIYF.

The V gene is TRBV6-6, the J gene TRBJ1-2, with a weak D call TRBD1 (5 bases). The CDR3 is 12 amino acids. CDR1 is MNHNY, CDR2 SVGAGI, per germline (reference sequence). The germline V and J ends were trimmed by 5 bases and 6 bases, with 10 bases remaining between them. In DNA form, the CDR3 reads TGTGCCAGCAGTATCAGGGTCGATGGCTACACCTTC. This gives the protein CASSIRVDGYTF.

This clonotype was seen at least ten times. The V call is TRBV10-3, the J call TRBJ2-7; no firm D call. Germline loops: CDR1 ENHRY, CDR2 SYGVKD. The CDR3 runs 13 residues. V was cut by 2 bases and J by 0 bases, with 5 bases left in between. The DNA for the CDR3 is TGTGCCATCAGTGAGGTCATCTCCTACGAGCAGTACTTC. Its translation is CAISEVISYEQYF.

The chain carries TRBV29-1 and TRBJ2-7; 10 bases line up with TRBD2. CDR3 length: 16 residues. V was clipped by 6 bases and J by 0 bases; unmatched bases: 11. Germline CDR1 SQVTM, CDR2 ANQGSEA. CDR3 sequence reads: CSVTKITSGISYEQYF. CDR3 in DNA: TGCAGCGTCACCAAGATTACTAGCGGGATCTCCTACGAGCAGTACTTC.